This passage covers 22 T cell receptor beta chains from one sample sequenced in a study of patients and donors after allogeneic stem cell transplantation. From the RT-PCR reads, TCRdb called clonotypes with MiXCR, one entry per CDR3 protein. The sample has some 880,000 distinct CDR3 sequences; approximately 19% are singletons. The specimen sequenced was blood, either unsorted or a sorted T cell fraction (not recorded which). Receptors were obtained from a human donor who was either an allogeneic HSCT recipient or a stem cell or donor lymphocyte infusion donor (not recorded which). It is not recorded whose cells these are; they may come from a transplant donor.

This chain joins TRBV2 and TRBJ2-2, with 7 nucleotides matching TRBD1. CDR1 SNHLY and CDR2 FYNNEI come from the germline V gene. V was clipped by 8 bases and J by 1 base; unmatched bases: 7. The CDR3 spans 15 residues. This CDR3 is CASVGTARNTGELFF. CDR3 nucleotide sequence: TGTGCCAGCGTGGGGACAGCCCGGAACACCGGGGAGCTGTTTTTT.

The V call is TRBV7-2, the J call TRBJ2-2; the D gene is possibly TRBD2 (6 bases). V was cut by 5 bases and J by 1 base, with 14 bases left in between. The CDR3 consists of 16 residues. Germline V lookup: CDR1 SGHTA, CDR2 FQGNSA. CDR3 sequence: CASSHPRGVNTGELFF. CDR3 DNA: TGTGCCAGCAGCCACCCTCGCGGGGTGAACACCGGGGAGCTGTTTTTT.

This clonotype has more than one count but fewer than ten. The J gene is TRBJ2-7, the V gene TRBV29-1; 11 bases agree with TRBD1. This CDR3 has 13 amino acids. In germline, CDR1 is SQVTM, CDR2 ANQGSEA. Germline trimming cut 6 bases from V and 5 bases from J; bases unmatched to any gene: 6. CDR3 in amino acids: CSVWTGGRHEQYF. The CDR3 DNA reads as TGCAGCGTGTGGACAGGGGGCCGCCACGAGCAGTACTTC.

The chain has TRBV4-1 and TRBJ2-2, with 9 positions matching TRBD1. This CDR3 has 17 residues. Germline CDR1 and CDR2: MGHRA and YSYEKL. J gave up 1 base and V 3 bases, and 6 bases lay outside the gene matches. CDR3 sequence: CASSQPDRGGNTGELFF. The CDR3 nucleotides are TGCGCCAGCAGCCAGCCGGACAGGGGCGGGAACACCGGGGAGCTGTTTTTT.

The chain couples TRBV5-1 to TRBJ2-5, with no clear D. CDR3 size: 12 residues. The germline V and J ends were trimmed by 1 base and 13 bases, with 14 bases remaining between them. Looked up from germline, CDR1 is SGHRS and CDR2 is YFSETQ. DNA for the CDR3: TGCGCCAGCAGCTTGCAAGGGCCCCTCATGTACTTC. This gives the protein CASSLQGPLMYF.

This rearrangement joins TRBV25-1 to TRBJ2-7; D possibly corresponds to TRBD1 (5 bases). This CDR3 has 12 amino acids. V shed 3 bases and J shed 6 bases, with 9 bases lying between them. The V gene's germline CDR1 is MGHDK and CDR2 SYGVNS. CDR3 DNA sequence: TGTGCCAGCAGTGACCCCAGGGCCGAGCAGTACTTC. Translation gives CASSDPRAEQYF.

This chain uses TRBV7-9 with TRBJ2-4, with TRBD2 identical over 12 bases. The CDR3 totals 17 residues. Per the germline V gene, CDR1 is SEHNR and CDR2 is FQNEAQ (reference sequence). V shed 0 bases, J shed 12 bases, and the junction held 12 bases outside the gene matches. CDR3 coding DNA: TGTGCCAGCAGCTTAGCCCCTAGCGGGAGGGCCTTGCTGGGTCAGTACTTC. The encoded protein is CASSLAPSGRALLGQYF.

This clonotype is a singleton in its sample. J is TRBJ2-3 and V is TRBV24-1; possible D gene TRBD2, 6 bases. CDR3 length: 16 amino acids. The V gene's germline CDR1 is KGHDR and CDR2 SFDVKD. Between the trimmed V and J ends, which lost 0 bases and 6 bases, there was a span of 15 bases. The CDR3 here is CATSDLPWEVGDTQYF. CDR3 coding DNA: TGTGCCACCAGTGATTTGCCTTGGGAGGTTGGCGATACGCAGTATTTT.

The chain recombines TRBV20-1 with TRBJ2-1; 8 nucleotides line up with TRBD2. Germline V gene lookup returns CDR1 DFQATT and CDR2 SNEGSKA (reference sequence). CDR3 length: 18 amino acids. V lost 2 bases to trimming and J lost 2 bases; unmatched junction nucleotides: 14. In DNA form, the CDR3 reads TGCAGTGCTAGACAAATCTGGGATGTGACTAGCGCCTACAATGAGCAGTTCTTC. This codes for CSARQIWDVTSAYNEQFF.

There are a few counts of this clonotype. This rearrangement joins TRBV29-1 to TRBJ1-5; 8 positions agree with TRBD1. Germline CDR1 is SQVTM and CDR2 is ANQGSEA. Losses at the gene ends were 7 bases for V and 3 bases for J; bases not matched to a gene: 5. The CDR3 covers 13 residues. The CDR3: CSAAGQDNQPQHF. DNA for the CDR3: TGCAGCGCGGCGGGACAGGACAATCAGCCCCAGCATTTT.

This clonotype was seen more than once but under ten times. This sequence joins TRBV25-1 and TRBJ2-1; TRBD2 matches 8 bases. Trimming at V came to 3 bases and at J to 7 bases, leaving 5 bases not matched to a gene. Germline V gene sequence: CDR1 MGHDK, CDR2 SYGVNS. The CDR3 totals 14 residues. This CDR3 is CASSERLAPNEQFF. The CDR3 nucleotides read TGTGCCAGCAGTGAGAGACTAGCGCCGAATGAGCAGTTCTTC.

This clonotype was recorded a few times. V gene TRBV7-2 combines with J gene TRBJ2-3; the D gene could be TRBD1 or TRBD2 (5 bases each). V lost 5 bases, J lost 2 bases, and 17 bases lay in between. In germline, CDR1 is SGHTA, CDR2 FQGNSA. This CDR3 region has 16 residues. The CDR3: CASSLPGPLLTDTQYF. In DNA, the CDR3 is TGTGCCAGCAGCCTACCGGGACCGTTACTCACAGATACGCAGTATTTT.

The chain has TRBV2 and TRBJ2-5; TRBD2 matches at 8 bases. Trimming at V came to 7 bases and at J to 1 base, leaving 8 bases not matched to a gene. CDR3 size: 15 residues. From germline, CDR1 is SNHLY and CDR2 FYNNEI. The DNA of the CDR3 is TGTGCCAGCAAACCAGCGGGAGCCCGCCAAGAGACCCAGTACTTC. Its protein product is CASKPAGARQETQYF.

The rearrangement links TRBV7-9 to TRBJ2-2; 11 bases fit TRBD2. CDR3 length equals 16 residues. Germline CDR1 and CDR2: SEHNR and FQNEAQ (reference sequence). The V and J ends lost 5 bases and 3 bases, in that order; junction bases with no gene match: 5. CDR3 sequence reads: CASSELAGGYTGELFF. CDR3 sequence (DNA): TGTGCCAGCAGCGAGCTAGCGGGAGGCTACACCGGGGAGCTGTTTTTT.

This clonotype was detected a few times. The gene calls are TRBV7-2 and TRBJ2-4; tentatively, D is TRBD1 or TRBD2 (5 bases each). Deletions cut 5 bases from V and 1 base from J, with 15 bases between. The CDR3 has 16 residues. Germline values: CDR1 SGHTA, CDR2 FQGNSA. DNA for the CDR3: TGTGCCAGCAGCCTCGTCTGGGGGATGGCCAAAAACATTCAGTACTTC. Its protein is CASSLVWGMAKNIQYF.

The chain couples TRBV24-1 to TRBJ2-1, with a tentative D call TRBD2 (5 bases). Germline loops: CDR1 KGHDR, CDR2 SFDVKD. Trimming left V 5 bases short and J 0 bases short, with 13 bases between. CDR3 size: 16 residues. The CDR3 bases are TGTGCCACCAGTGCCTTGTCCGGAGGCTCCTACAATGAGCAGTTCTTC. Its protein is CATSALSGGSYNEQFF.

The V call is TRBV10-3, the J call TRBJ1-5; TRBD1 is a possible D gene (5 bases). Germline lookup yields CDR1 ENHRY and CDR2 SYGVKD. The V and J ends lost 10 bases and 4 bases respectively, with 26 bases between them. CDR3 size: 17 residues. CDR3 amino acids: CATTRGGLQDMNQPQHF. The CDR3, as DNA: TGTGCCACCACCCGGGGGGGTCTACAGGATATGAATCAGCCCCAGCATTTT.

This clonotype was detected a few times. The chain is built from TRBV7-9 and TRBJ2-1, with unresolved D. V was clipped by 5 bases and J by 5 bases, with 7 bases between them. Germline V gene sequence: CDR1 SEHNR, CDR2 FQNEAQ (reference sequence). This CDR3 has 12 residues. CDR3 bases: TGTGCCAGCAGCACCGAAAACAATGAGCAGTTCTTC. It codes for CASSTENNEQFF. Full variable domain (remainder filled in from reference TRBV7-9 and TRBJ2-1): DTGVSQNPRHKITKRGQNVTFRCDPISEHNRLYWYRQTLGQGPEFLTYFQNEAQLEKSRLLSDRFSAERPKGSFSTLEIQRTEQGDSAMYLCASSTENNEQFFGPGTRLTVL.

The genes are TRBV5-1 and TRBJ1-5, with a tentative D call TRBD1 (5 bases). V was cut by 0 bases and J by 3 bases, with 13 bases left in between. Germline CDR1 and CDR2: SGHRS and YFSETQ. The CDR3 has 16 amino acids. The CDR3 is CASSLGLGVDNQPQHF. The CDR3 coding sequence is TGCGCCAGCAGCTTGGGTTTAGGGGTGGACAATCAGCCCCAGCATTTT.

This clonotype was found many times. CDR3 coding DNA: TGTGCCAGCACCCGGACAGGGGAGAACTATGGCTACACCTTC. Its protein product is CASTRTGENYGYTF. The chain recombines TRBV12-3 or TRBV12-4 with TRBJ1-2, with TRBD1 matching 9 bases. The junction had 5 bases not matched to a gene; V was cut back by 7 bases and J by 2 bases. There are 14 residues in the CDR3.

The chain couples TRBV4-2 to TRBJ1-5; 7 bases line up with TRBD1. The length of the CDR3 is 22 residues. Germline CDR1 LGHNA, CDR2 YNFKEQ. Unmatched junction bases numbered 26, after V lost 6 bases and J lost 0 bases. The CDR3 region has the DNA TGTGCCAGCAGATCGACCGCCGAACCGGGACAGACAGTTCCAGGTAGCAATCAGCCCCAGCATTTT. It translates to CASRSTAEPGQTVPGSNQPQHF.

This clonotype was seen a few times. This chain joins TRBV7-6 and TRBJ1-4; no reliable D call. The CDR3 is made up of 15 amino acids. From germline, CDR1 is SGHVS and CDR2 FNYEAQ. The V gene lost 2 bases and the J gene lost 5 bases, with 12 bases spanning the gap. CDR3 residues: CASSLTDLSNEKLFF. The CDR3 bases are TGTGCCAGCAGCTTAACTGACCTCTCGAATGAAAAACTGTTTTTT.